The subject of this entry is one TCR beta chain. This sample was taken from a study of blood T cell repertoires in COVID-19. Study-wide background: Acute and convalescent COVID-19 samples came from the United States, Italy and Spain.

Under the authors' procedure: Amplification with reference gene primers provided the estimates of nucleated cell counts. Measured with immunoSEQ multiplex PCR; TCRdb has only the in-frame clones, and not every one. The V and J calls and clone size are taken from that table; D and trimming were inferred from the DNA. This table holds 200,000 to 250,000 clones, roughly 84% found once. The receptor's source is a man aged 50 to 60 with active or convalescent COVID-19. The sample taken for sequencing was peripheral blood.

The CDR3 nucleotides read TGTGCCAGCAGCCATCGTAGACAGGGTGACGAGACCCAGTACTTC. Amino acids: CASSHRRQGDETQYF. This chain uses TRBV3-1 (or the pseudogene TRBV3-2) with TRBJ2-5; 7 bases are a match to TRBD1. The germline V gene encodes CDR1 LGHDT and CDR2 YNNKEL (reference sequence). The length of the CDR3 is 15 residues. J lost 5 bases, V lost 3 bases, and 9 bases had no gene match.